This T cell receptor beta chain comes out of a study of cytomegalovirus exposure and HLA in healthy donors. General observations from the study: The authors later found TCR association rates varying by HLA locus, with DRB1 most and HLA-C fewest. When analyzed later, a missense DCLRE1C variant was found to be linked to TCR beta V- and J-gene trimming. No immune exposure information besides CMV serostatus was available.

The CDR3 covers 14 residues. Trimming took 9 bases from V and 2 from J, leaving 16 bases between them. Germline V CDR1 and CDR2: SEHNR, FQNEAQ (reference sequence). The PCR made use of 60 Vbeta and 13 Jbeta primers. TCRdb's copy holds only in-frame clones and misses some; the assay was immunoSEQ multiplex PCR. The sample gives more than 200,000 clones, approximately 81% of which show up once; over 1% is in the top ten. In the case of this clone: Its target is not known.

The clonotype was recovered from a human donor in good health. The chain combines TRBV7-9 with TRBJ1-1; a weak D match, TRBD1 (5 bases). The source material was PBMCs. This chain's CDR3 is CASDGRGGNTEAFF. CDR3 sequence (DNA): TGTGCCAGTGATGGGAGGGGCGGTAACACTGAAGCTTTCTTT.